This T cell receptor (beta chain) was sequenced in a study of OX40 agonist ivuxolimab in advanced cancers. Overall study: Dose-escalation patients had hepatocellular carcinoma, melanoma, renal cell or head and neck cancer.

Germline CDR1 and CDR2: SGHTA and FQGNSA. Deletions cut 7 bases from V and 4 bases from J, with 14 bases between. There are 14 residues in the CDR3. Study-level points and caveats: On average, CD8+ T cells had more expanded clones than CD4+. Both CD4+ and CD8+ T cell populations in blood had undergone clonal expansion by week 6 at 0.1 to 3.0 mg/kg.

Sequenced by immunoSEQ multiplex PCR; TCRdb stores in-frame clones only, minus some. The repertoire holds more than 55,000 clones, with roughly nine tenths as singletons. Samples of blood were obtained at baseline, on cycle 4 day 1, and on cycle 7 day 1. For this clone: Its cognate antigen is unknown.

The rearrangement links TRBV7-2 to TRBJ2-1; D assignment may be TRBD1 or TRBD2 (6 bases each). This clonotype was obtained from an adult with an advanced solid tumor such as melanoma, head and neck, liver or kidney cancer. The starting material was CD4+ or CD8+ T cells sorted from blood, obtained in a trial of the OX40 agonist ivuxolimab. The CDR3 DNA is TGTGCCAGCACTGGGGGGCGTGTATACAATGAGCAGTTCTTC. Translating it yields CASTGGRVYNEQFF.